This TCR beta chain appears in the sequencing data of a study of T cell responses to AZD1222 COVID-19 vaccine. Regarding the study as a whole: Only after the peak T cell response were repertoires sampled.

CDR3 length: 16 residues. V was clipped by 4 bases and J by 3 bases; unmatched bases: 9. The germline CDR1 and CDR2 sequences are SGDLS and YYNGEE. TCRdb's copy holds only in-frame clones and misses some; the assay was immunoSEQ multiplex PCR. The sample gives roughly 66,000 clones, more than 70% of which show up once; about 5% is in the top ten. With respect to this clone: Its antigen is still unknown.

The V call is TRBV9, the J call TRBJ2-2, with TRBD2 matching 7 bases. Here the sequenced sample was peripheral blood, taken 28 days after the second dose of the MenACWY control vaccine. The TCR originated in an adult who received the MenACWY meningococcal vaccine as a control. In DNA form, the CDR3 reads TGTGCCAGCAGCCCCTTGGGGGGAGGGGACACCGGGGAGCTGTTTTTT. This sequence encodes CASSPLGGGDTGELFF. Together with reference TRBV9 and TRBJ2-2, the CDR3 gives the full variable domain: DSGVTQTPKHLITATGQRVTLRCSPRSGDLSVYWYQQSLDQGLQFLIQYYNGEERAKGNILERFSAQQFPDLHSELNLSSLELGDSALYFCASSPLGGGDTGELFFGEGSRLTVL.